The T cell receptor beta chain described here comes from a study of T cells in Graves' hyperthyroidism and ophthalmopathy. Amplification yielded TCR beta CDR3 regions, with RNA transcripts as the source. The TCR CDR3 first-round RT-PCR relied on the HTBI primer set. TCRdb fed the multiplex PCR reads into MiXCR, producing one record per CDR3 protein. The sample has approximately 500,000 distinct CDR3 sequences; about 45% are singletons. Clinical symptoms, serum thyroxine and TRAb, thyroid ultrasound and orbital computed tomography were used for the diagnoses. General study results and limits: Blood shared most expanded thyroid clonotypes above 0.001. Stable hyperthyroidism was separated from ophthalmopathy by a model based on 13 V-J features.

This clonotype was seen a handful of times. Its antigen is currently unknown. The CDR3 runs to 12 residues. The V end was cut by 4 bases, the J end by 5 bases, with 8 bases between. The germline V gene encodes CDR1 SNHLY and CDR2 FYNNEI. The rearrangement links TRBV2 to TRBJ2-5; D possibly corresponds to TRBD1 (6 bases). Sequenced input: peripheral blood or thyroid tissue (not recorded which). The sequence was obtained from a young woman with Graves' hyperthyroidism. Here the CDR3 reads CASSATGETQYF. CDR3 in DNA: TGTGCCAGCAGTGCCACAGGGGAGACCCAGTACTTC.